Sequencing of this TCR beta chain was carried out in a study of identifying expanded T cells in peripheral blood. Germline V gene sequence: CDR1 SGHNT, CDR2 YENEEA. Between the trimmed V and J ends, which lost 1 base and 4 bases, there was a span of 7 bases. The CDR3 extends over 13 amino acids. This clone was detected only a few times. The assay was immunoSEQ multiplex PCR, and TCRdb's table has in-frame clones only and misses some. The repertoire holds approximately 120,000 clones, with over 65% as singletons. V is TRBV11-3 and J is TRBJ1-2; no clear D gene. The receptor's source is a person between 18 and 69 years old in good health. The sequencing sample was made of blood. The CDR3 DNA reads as TGTGCCAGCAGCTTAGGAAATAGCTATGGCTACACCTTC. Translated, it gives CASSLGNSYGYTF.